Listed below are T cell receptor beta chains from one sample, sequenced in a study of T cells in Graves' hyperthyroidism and ophthalmopathy. Each CDR3 protein is one row after TCRdb ran MiXCR on the multiplex PCR reads. The sample shows around 400,000 distinct CDR3 sequences, roughly 13% of them seen only once. The source material was blood. The receptors here all came from a woman aged 18-29 years with Graves' hyperthyroidism. Both conserved end residues are part of each CDR3.

v_call,cdr3_aa
TRBV12-3/TRBV12-4,CASSLALANTGELFF
TRBV6-1,CASSERGAEAFF
TRBV25-1,CASRDTWNAEAFF
TRBV27,CASSLYRGNSPLHF
TRBV7-2,CASSLGTSGDTQYF
TRBV6-1,CASSPDRLLLRDTEAFF
TRBV7-8,CASSPGTRVGRWGNEQFF
TRBV6-1,CASTRQGFSNQPQHF
TRBV29-1,CSVDKGGGSTEAFF
TRBV20-1,CSAVRLGGPNTEAFF
TRBV12-3/TRBV12-4,CASSLRDRGSPLHF
TRBV7-9,CASSSVSGYDYGYTF
TRBV28,CATDGGTYEQYF
TRBV20-1,CSARASFRAEAFF
TRBV11-3,CASSSYERGDTDTQYF
TRBV3-1,CASSQEGVTEQYF
TRBV4-1,CASSQVRHDYGYTF
TRBV5-1,CASSLAGGQGQETQYF
TRBV12-3/TRBV12-4,CASSSQQGSNSPLHF
TRBV10-3,CAISYDPGDRVDLGAYEQYF
TRBV2,CASNIRQGGEQFF
TRBV6-1,CASSEMGQGTYEQYF
TRBV6-1,CASSEVAGAPYEQYF
TRBV19,CASSGLSGNTIYF
TRBV9,CASSVEPSDTGELFF
TRBV7-9,CASSLDMSNQPQHF
TRBV7-3,CASSPRDSGDTGELFF
TRBV30,CAWRSGGETQYF
TRBV28,CASSPRRGATDTQYF
TRBV20-1,CSASPYSYGYTF
TRBV5-5,CASSFLSTEAFF
TRBV18,CASSPGVEGPYNEQFF
TRBV20-1,CSARPFDRSSYEQYF
TRBV10-3,CAGQGAGNTIYF
TRBV28,CASSSILLAGGQNEQFF
TRBV19,CASSTAVFREQFF
TRBV6-5,CASSYSAAGLSGANVLTF
TRBV6-5,CASSYTGAKDEKLFF
TRBV6-1,CASSSGLGWDINSPLHF
TRBV24-1,CATRGQNTGELFF
TRBV24-1,CATSDPGQKVTDTQYF